These T cell receptor beta chains were read from a single sample in a study of blood T cell repertoires in COVID-19. Profiling relied on immunoSEQ multiplex PCR, and the TCRdb table lists in-frame clones only, not all of them. Seen here are about 260,000 clones, less than 90% observed once, and the top ten hold less than 3%. Sequenced: PBMCs or T cells enriched from blood (not recorded which). Every receptor here comes from a woman in her forties or fifties who had recovered from COVID-19. CDR3s include the opening cysteine and the closing phenylalanine or tryptophan. A D gene is named only where the DNA matches it firmly. Not all rows give a size; the values are once, few, many and, for expanded clones, a class.

j_call cdr3_length d_call clone_size v_call cdr3_aa cdr3_nt
TRBJ1-1 15 NA NA TRBV28 CASSFPAGLNTEAFF TGTGCCAGCAGTTTCCCCGCAGGGCTGAACACTGAAGCTTTCTTT
TRBJ2-5 14 NA NA TRBV27 CASSPQGITETQYF TGTGCCAGCAGTCCCCAGGGGATAACAGAGACCCAGTACTTC
TRBJ1-2 13 TRBD1 NA TRBV28 CASRLTGEFGYTF TGTGCCAGCAGACTGACAGGGGAGTTTGGCTACACCTTC
TRBJ2-7 16 NA NA TRBV28 CASSSRTARSFYEQYF TGTGCCAGCAGTTCCCGGACAGCCCGCTCTTTCTACGAGCAGTACTTC
TRBJ1-3 15 NA NA TRBV6-5 CASSYSTGEGNTIYF TGTGCCAGCAGTTACTCGACCGGGGAGGGAAACACCATATATTTT
TRBJ1-2 16 TRBD1 NA TRBV5-1 CASSLVTGGRDYGYTF TGCGCCAGCAGCTTGGTGACAGGGGGCAGGGACTATGGCTACACCTTC
TRBJ1-1 13 NA NA TRBV12-3/TRBV12-4 CASSQRGRSEAFF TGTGCCAGCAGTCAAAGAGGTAGGTCGGAAGCTTTCTTT
TRBJ1-4 16 TRBD1 few TRBV7-2 CASSLRLQGANEKLFF TGTGCCAGCAGCTTACGCTTGCAGGGGGCTAATGAAAAACTGTTTTTT
TRBJ1-1 16 NA NA TRBV7-3 CASSLGFVQPNTEAFF TGTGCCAGCAGCTTAGGGTTCGTACAGCCGAACACTGAAGCTTTCTTT
TRBJ2-4 14 NA NA TRBV7-9 CASSLGGGLILQYF TGTGCCAGCAGCTTAGGTGGGGGCCTGATTCTTCAGTACTTC
TRBJ1-6 13 NA NA TRBV6-1 CASSEDPGWPLHF TGTGCCAGCAGTGAAGATCCGGGGTGGCCCCTCCACTTT
TRBJ2-1 20 TRBD2 few TRBV3-1/TRBV3-2 CASSQGGLAGGPERGNEQFF TGTGCCAGCAGCCAGGGGGGACTAGCGGGAGGGCCTGAGAGGGGCAATGAGCAGTTCTTC
TRBJ2-7 18 TRBD2 NA TRBV11-2 CASSLASGTSGRAREQYF TGTGCCAGCAGCTTGGCCTCCGGGACTAGCGGGAGGGCCCGGGAGCAGTACTTC
TRBJ1-4 15 TRBD1 NA TRBV7-8 CASSQSGTAIEKLFF TGTGCCAGCAGCCAGTCGGGGACAGCGATTGAAAAACTGTTTTTT
TRBJ1-2 13 NA once TRBV10-3 CAISGQSLNGYTF TGTGCCATCAGCGGACAGTCACTTAATGGCTACACCTTC
TRBJ2-1 14 TRBD2 NA TRBV25-1 CASRGTSESAEQFF TGTGCCAGCAGAGGGACTAGCGAGTCGGCTGAGCAGTTCTTC
TRBJ1-6 18 TRBD1 NA TRBV4-3 CASSQDGPGQFASSPLHF TGCGCCAGCAGCCAAGATGGCCCGGGACAGTTTGCGAGTTCACCCCTCCACTTT
TRBJ1-1 16 NA NA TRBV6-4 CASSDCLEQMNTEAFF TGTGCCAGCAGTGACTGTCTAGAGCAGATGAACACTGAAGCTTTCTTT
TRBJ2-2 13 NA few TRBV24-1 CATSDGPTGELFF TGTGCCACCAGTGATGGCCCCACCGGGGAGCTGTTTTTT
TRBJ2-1 16 TRBD2 NA TRBV11-3 CASSLTSGRAYNEQFF TGTGCCAGCAGCCTAACTAGCGGGAGGGCCTACAATGAGCAGTTCTTC
TRBJ2-2 14 NA NA TRBV28 CASSFGGALGELFF TGTGCCAGCAGTTTTGGGGGGGCGCTGGGGGAGCTGTTTTTT
TRBJ1-2 16 TRBD1 NA TRBV9 CASSPLNTGANYGYTF TGTGCCAGCAGCCCCTTAAACACAGGGGCTAACTATGGCTACACCTTC
TRBJ2-1 15 NA NA TRBV15 CATSRDQGAYNEQFF TGTGCCACCAGCAGAGATCAGGGTGCCTACAATGAGCAGTTCTTC
TRBJ2-1 18 NA NA TRBV4-2 CASSQDRASSSSYNEQFF TGTGCCAGCAGCCAAGATCGTGCTAGCTCGTCCTCCTACAATGAGCAGTTCTTC
TRBJ2-5 14 TRBD2 NA TRBV5-4 CASSFFAGGETQYF TGTGCCAGCAGCTTTTTCGCGGGAGGGGAGACCCAGTACTTC
TRBJ2-7 14 TRBD2 NA TRBV11-2 CASSLGGGVSEQYF TGTGCCAGCAGCTTAGGGGGGGGAGTTAGTGAGCAGTACTTC
TRBJ1-1 16 TRBD1 NA TRBV4-3 CASSLKVSGGYTEAFF TGCGCCAGCAGCCTAAAGGTTTCAGGGGGCTACACTGAAGCTTTCTTT
TRBJ2-1 17 TRBD2 NA TRBV7-9 CASSLAPGLAGHNEQFF TGTGCCAGCAGCTTAGCGCCAGGACTAGCGGGACACAATGAGCAGTTCTTC
TRBJ2-5 13 NA NA TRBV24-1 CATSDSREETQYF TGTGCCACCAGTGATTCCAGGGAAGAGACCCAGTACTTC
TRBJ1-3 17 NA NA TRBV4-3 CASSQDPGESSGNTIYF TGCGCCAGCAGCCAAGACCCGGGGGAGAGCTCTGGAAACACCATATATTTT
TRBJ2-1 14 NA NA TRBV6-5 CASSYDGSNHEQFF TGTGCCAGCAGTTACGACGGGAGCAACCATGAGCAGTTCTTC
TRBJ1-4 16 TRBD1 NA TRBV29-1 CSVAGTGYSANEKLFF TGCAGCGTAGCCGGGACAGGGTATTCGGCTAATGAAAAACTGTTTTTT
TRBJ1-3 14 NA NA TRBV2 CASRVTSNGNTIYF TGTGCCAGCAGGGTGACAAGTAATGGAAACACCATATATTTT
TRBJ1-1 16 TRBD1 NA TRBV7-8 CASSYGQGERNTEAFF TGTGCCAGCAGCTACGGACAGGGGGAAAGGAACACTGAAGCTTTCTTT
TRBJ2-1 17 TRBD2 NA TRBV27 CASSLVPSGSSYNEQFF TGTGCCAGCAGTTTAGTTCCTAGCGGGAGCTCCTACAATGAGCAGTTCTTC
TRBJ1-1 11 NA NA TRBV7-9 CASSFTPVAFF TGTGCCAGCAGCTTTACTCCTGTGGCTTTCTTT
TRBJ1-5 13 NA NA TRBV18 CASSPLGSQPQHF TGTGCCAGCTCACCACTGGGGAGCCAGCCCCAGCATTTT
TRBJ1-5 12 NA NA TRBV27 CASGDRNQPQHF TGTGCCAGCGGAGACCGCAATCAGCCCCAGCATTTT
TRBJ1-6 15 TRBD1 few TRBV5-1 CASSPTGAGNSPLHF TGCGCCAGCAGCCCGACAGGGGCAGGGAATTCACCCCTCCACTTT
TRBJ2-5 14 TRBD2 few TRBV19 CASSLRLAGTTQYF TGTGCCAGTAGTCTCCGACTAGCGGGAACGACCCAGTACTTC
TRBJ1-2 15 TRBD1 NA TRBV19 CASSAPGTGYYGYTF TGTGCCAGTAGTGCGCCCGGGACAGGCTACTATGGCTACACCTTC
TRBJ2-7 15 TRBD2 few TRBV5-1 CASSLDAGGPYEQYF TGCGCCAGCAGCTTGGATGCGGGAGGGCCCTACGAGCAGTACTTC
TRBJ2-7 14 TRBD2 NA TRBV28 CASSSGMRSYEQYF TGTGCCAGCAGTAGCGGGATGCGCTCCTACGAGCAGTACTTC